Each of the 13 T cell receptor beta chains below was sequenced from the same sample in a study of metastatic and nonmetastatic thyroid tumors. TCRdb recomputed clones from the PCR reads via MiXCR. In the table there are over 8,500 clones, roughly a third of which are singletons. Thyroid surgery had not been preceded by any treatment in any patient. Sequenced material: adjacent normal tissue. The receptors come from a female donor with papillary thyroid cancer or a benign thyroid nodule (not recorded which). Some clones in this sample may be carry-over from other donors' samples.

The chain combines TRBV6-2 or TRBV6-3 with TRBJ2-7; tentatively, D is TRBD1 or TRBD2 (6 bases each). V was trimmed by 6 bases and J by 1 base, leaving 19 bases between them. Germline V gene sequence: CDR1 MNHEY, CDR2 SVGEGT. The CDR3 has 16 amino acids. Written as DNA, the CDR3 is TGTGCCAGCAGCCTTCTTGGGGGGCTCGGGTCCTACGAGCAGTACTTC. Residues: CASSLLGGLGSYEQYF.

J is TRBJ1-3 and V is TRBV7-2, with TRBD1 matching over 8 bases. CDR1 is SGHTA, CDR2 FQGNSA, per germline. J lost 0 bases, V lost 0 bases, and 10 bases had no gene match. This CDR3 has 19 residues. CDR3 coding DNA: TGTGCCAGCAGCTTAGCGTTCCAGGGGGCGACTTCCTCTGGAAACACCATATATTTT. Translated, it gives CASSLAFQGATSSGNTIYF.

The J gene is TRBJ1-2, the V gene TRBV12-3 or TRBV12-4; 11 nucleotides line up with TRBD1. J gave up 8 bases and V 8 bases, and 4 bases lay outside the gene matches. CDR3 length equals 12 residues. CDR3: CASGGTGGGYTF. As DNA, the CDR3 is TGTGCCAGCGGGGGGACAGGGGGAGGCTACACCTTC.

This clone was found a few times. The V gene is TRBV6-1, the J gene TRBJ2-7, with D unclear. CDR1 and CDR2 (germline): MNHNS, SASEGT. The CDR3 length is 15 residues. Trimming stripped 5 bases from V and 3 bases from J, with 17 bases between. CDR3 nucleotides: TGTGCCAGCAGTCTCACCGGCCACGTACACTACGAGCAGTACTTC. Residues: CASSLTGHVHYEQYF.

V usage is TRBV5-1 and J usage is TRBJ2-5, with TRBD1 as a possible D gene (5 bases). The germline V and J ends were trimmed by 5 bases and 5 bases, with 16 bases remaining between them. This CDR3 spans 14 amino acids. From germline, CDR1 is SGHRS and CDR2 YFSETQ. The CDR3 DNA follows: TGCGCCAGCAGGTCTCAGGGATCGTGGGAGACCCAGTACTTC. Translated: CASRSQGSWETQYF.

V and J are TRBV27 and TRBJ2-2; 8 bases match TRBD2. Germline assignment: CDR1 MNHEY and CDR2 SMNVEV (reference sequence). J lost 7 bases, V lost 6 bases, and 10 bases had no gene match. The CDR3 spans 15 residues. CDR3 in amino acids: CASRATSGTVGELFF. The CDR3 DNA reads as TGTGCCAGCAGGGCTACTAGCGGTACGGTCGGGGAGCTGTTTTTT.

This clone was seen a handful of times. The V call is TRBV13, the J call TRBJ1-1; TRBD1 aligns across 10 bases. This CDR3 region has 15 residues. In germline, CDR1 is PRHDT, CDR2 FYEKMQ (reference sequence). V was clipped by 5 bases and J by 5 bases; unmatched bases: 8. CDR3 residues: CASSRQGAFGTEAFF. Here the CDR3 DNA reads TGTGCCAGCAGCCGACAGGGGGCATTTGGAACTGAAGCTTTCTTT. Filled out from reference TRBV13 and TRBJ1-1, the complete variable domain reads AAGVIQSPRHLIKEKRETATLKCYPIPRHDTVYWYQQGPGQDPQFLISFYEKMQSDKGSIPDRFSAQQFSDYHSELNMSSLELGDSALYFCASSRQGAFGTEAFFGQGTRLTVV.

V is TRBV6-1 and J is TRBJ2-7; maybe TRBD1 (7 bases). The CDR3 is 14 amino acids. Germline V gene data show CDR1 as MNHNS and CDR2 as SASEGT. With 6 bases removed from V and 6 bases from J, the gap between germline ends came to 18 bases. In DNA, the CDR3 is TGTGCCAGCAGAAACCAAGGGGGGACAGCCGAGCAGTACTTC. It yields the protein CASRNQGGTAEQYF.

This clone was detected a few times. The V gene is TRBV12-3 or TRBV12-4, the J gene TRBJ1-1, with unresolved D. The CDR3 extends over 15 amino acids. Trimming took 4 bases from V and 0 from J, leaving 12 bases between them. DNA of the CDR3: TGTGCCAGCAGTTATAGACGGGAGATGAACACTGAAGCTTTCTTT. Translation gives CASSYRREMNTEAFF.

The chain is built from TRBV25-1 and TRBJ2-1; TRBD2 might be the D (5 bases). This CDR3 is 16 amino acids long. Germline V gene lookup returns CDR1 MGHDK and CDR2 SYGVNS. Trimming shortened V by 4 bases and J by 7 bases, and 20 bases separated the two germline ends. The DNA for the CDR3 is TGTGCCAGCAGTGCCCCCCAAGGGAGTTTTAGAAATGAGCAGTTCTTC. Its protein is CASSAPQGSFRNEQFF.

V is TRBV28 and J is TRBJ2-7, with D perhaps matching TRBD1 (6 bases). The CDR3 is 12 amino acids. V lost 11 bases to trimming and J lost 2 bases, with 13 bases between them. Germline loops: CDR1 MDHEN, CDR2 SYDVKM. CDR3 protein: CACWTDPYEQYF. The CDR3 DNA sequence: TGTGCCTGTTGGACAGACCCCTACGAGCAGTACTTC.

V usage is TRBV18 and J usage is TRBJ1-1, with D possibly being TRBD1 (6 bases). The V gene lost 3 bases and the J gene lost 8 bases, with 16 bases spanning the gap. Germline lookup yields CDR1 KGHSH and CDR2 LQKENI. The CDR3 contains 14 residues. The CDR3 nucleotides are TGTGCCAGCTCACCCGGATTCGGGGGCCTCGAAGCTTTCTTT. Residues: CASSPGFGGLEAFF.

The rearrangement uses TRBV28 and TRBJ2-7; the D gene could be TRBD1 or TRBD2 (5 bases each). The germline gives CDR1 MDHEN, CDR2 SYDVKM. The length of the CDR3 is 16 residues. Trimming shortened V by 5 bases and J by 2 bases, and 19 bases separated the two germline ends. The CDR3 bases are TGTGCCAGCAGTCAGCTTTTGGGGACCACCGCCTACGAGCAGTACTTC. Its translation: CASSQLLGTTAYEQYF.